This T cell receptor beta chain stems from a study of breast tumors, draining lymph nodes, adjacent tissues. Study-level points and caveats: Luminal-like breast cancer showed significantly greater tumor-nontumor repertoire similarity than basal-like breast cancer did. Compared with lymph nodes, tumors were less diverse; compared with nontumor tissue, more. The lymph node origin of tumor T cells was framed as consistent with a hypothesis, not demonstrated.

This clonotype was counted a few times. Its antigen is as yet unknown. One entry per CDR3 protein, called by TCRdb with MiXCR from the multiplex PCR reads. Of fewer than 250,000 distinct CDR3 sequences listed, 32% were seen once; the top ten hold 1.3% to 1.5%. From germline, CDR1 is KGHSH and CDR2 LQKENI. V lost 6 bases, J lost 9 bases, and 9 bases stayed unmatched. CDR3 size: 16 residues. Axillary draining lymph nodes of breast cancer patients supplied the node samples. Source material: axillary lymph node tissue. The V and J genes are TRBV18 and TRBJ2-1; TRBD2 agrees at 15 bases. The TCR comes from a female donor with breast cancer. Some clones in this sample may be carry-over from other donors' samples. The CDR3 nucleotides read TGTGCCAGCTCTCCAGGACTAGCGGGAGGGCTGGGTGAGCAGTTCTTC. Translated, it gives CASSPGLAGGLGEQFF.